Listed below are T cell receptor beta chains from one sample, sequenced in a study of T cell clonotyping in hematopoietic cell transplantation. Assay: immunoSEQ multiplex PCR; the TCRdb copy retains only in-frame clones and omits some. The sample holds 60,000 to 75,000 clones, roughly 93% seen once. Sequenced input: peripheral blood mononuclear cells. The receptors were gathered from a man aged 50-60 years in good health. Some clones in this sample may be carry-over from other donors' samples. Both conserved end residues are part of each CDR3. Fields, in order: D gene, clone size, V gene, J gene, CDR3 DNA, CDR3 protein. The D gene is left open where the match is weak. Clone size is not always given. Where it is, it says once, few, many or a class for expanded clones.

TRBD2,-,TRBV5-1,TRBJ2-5,TGCGCCAGCAGCGGAGGACTAGAAGAGACCCAGTACTTC,CASSGGLEETQYF
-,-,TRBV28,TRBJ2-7,TGTGCCAGCAGACCCGGGACCCCGAGGTACGAGCAGTACTTC,CASRPGTPRYEQYF
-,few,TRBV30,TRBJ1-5,TGTGCCTGGAACCGGGACAGCAATCAGCCCCAGCATTTT,CAWNRDSNQPQHF
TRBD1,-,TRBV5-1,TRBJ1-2,TGCGCCAGCAGCCCGATAGGACAGGGTTTCTACACCTTC,CASSPIGQGFYTF
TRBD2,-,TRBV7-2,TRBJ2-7,TGTGCCAGCAGCTTAGCCAGCGGGACCCCCTACGAGCAGTACTTC,CASSLASGTPYEQYF
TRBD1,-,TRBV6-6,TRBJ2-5,TGTGCCAGCACCAGGGGGCCTCGAGAGACCCAGTACTTC,CASTRGPRETQYF
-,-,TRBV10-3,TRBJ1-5,TGTGCCATCAGTGACTCGGACAGTCAGCCCCAGCATTTT,CAISDSDSQPQHF
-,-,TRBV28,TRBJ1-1,TGTGCCAGCAGTTTCCTGAACACTGAAGCTTTCTTT,CASSFLNTEAFF
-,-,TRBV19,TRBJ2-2,TGTGCCAGTAGTATAGCCCCAGCTGCAGACGCCGGGGAGCTGTTTTTT,CASSIAPAADAGELFF
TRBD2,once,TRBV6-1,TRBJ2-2,TGTGCCAGCAGTGAAGGGGGGGGTTTCGCCGGGGAGCTGTTTTTT,CASSEGGGFAGELFF
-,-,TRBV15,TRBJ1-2,TGTGCCACCAGCAGACCAGACAAGTATGGCTACACCTTC,CATSRPDKYGYTF
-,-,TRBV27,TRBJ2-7,TGTGCCAGCAGGGGGAGCTCCTACGAGCAGTACTTC,CASRGSSYEQYF
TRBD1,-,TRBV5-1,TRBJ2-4,TGCGCCAGCAGCCCAGACAGGGTCGGGAACATTCAGTACTTC,CASSPDRVGNIQYF
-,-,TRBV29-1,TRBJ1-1,TGCAGCGTTGAACAGGGAGTTAACACTGAAGCTTTCTTT,CSVEQGVNTEAFF
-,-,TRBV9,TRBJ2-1,TGTGCCAGCAGCGTAGGGGCAGGGCGTCAGTCCAATGAGCAGTTCTTC,CASSVGAGRQSNEQFF